A single sample is the source of the 15 T cell receptor beta chains below, sequenced in a study of T cell responses to AZD1222 COVID-19 vaccine. The table came from immunoSEQ multiplex PCR; TCRdb's copy has only in-frame clones and leaves some out. The repertoire holds some 130,000 clones, 85% to 90% seen once, with more than 20% in the top ten. The specimen comprised peripheral blood, sampled on day 0 of AZD1222 vaccination. The receptors were sampled from an adult in good health.

This clone was detected once. The genes are TRBV7-3 and TRBJ2-6; the match to TRBD1 covers 7 bases. V shed 4 bases, J shed 4 bases, and the junction held 7 bases outside the gene matches. The CDR3 spans 16 residues. Germline V lookup: CDR1 SGHTA, CDR2 FQGTGA. The CDR3 spells CASSSSTGRGANVLTF. As DNA, the CDR3 is TGTGCCAGCAGCTCCTCGACAGGGCGAGGGGCCAACGTCCTGACTTTC.

The genes are TRBV9 and TRBJ1-2, with a weak D call TRBD1 (6 bases). V was cut by 0 bases and J by 7 bases, with 13 bases left in between. The CDR3 runs 14 residues. From germline, CDR1 is SGDLS and CDR2 YYNGEE. The CDR3 protein is CASSVDAQGSGYTF. CDR3 DNA: TGTGCCAGCAGCGTAGATGCACAGGGCTCTGGCTACACCTTC.

This chain uses TRBV9 with TRBJ2-6, with 9 bases aligning to TRBD1. V was clipped by 3 bases and J by 2 bases; unmatched bases: 12. This CDR3 has 19 amino acids. The V gene's germline CDR1 is SGDLS and CDR2 YYNGEE. In DNA form, the CDR3 reads TGTGCCAGCAGCGACACCGGGACAGGGATTGTTGCTGGGGCCAACGTCCTGACTTTC. It codes for CASSDTGTGIVAGANVLTF.

The chain combines TRBV6-2 or TRBV6-3 with TRBJ2-3; 12 bases map to TRBD2. Germline values: CDR1 MNHEY, CDR2 SVGEGT. The CDR3 length is 15 residues. The junction had 4 bases not matched to a gene; V was cut back by 5 bases and J by 4 bases. The CDR3 DNA reads TGTGCCAGCAGTAATCTAGCGGGGGGGCCAGATACGCAGTATTTT. As protein: CASSNLAGGPDTQYF.

CDR3 sequence (DNA): TGTGCCAGCAGTTCCCTGACAGGGGCAGGGCAGCCCCAGCATTTT. Translating it yields CASSSLTGAGQPQHF. V gene TRBV2 combines with J gene TRBJ1-5; 8 bases line up with TRBD1. The CDR3 runs to 15 residues. V lost 5 bases to trimming and J lost 7 bases; unmatched junction nucleotides: 10. CDR1 and CDR2 (germline): SNHLY, FYNNEI.

The chain uses TRBV7-9 and TRBJ1-5; no clear D gene. The germline gives CDR1 SEHNR, CDR2 FQNEAQ (reference sequence). CDR3 length equals 14 residues. V lost 5 bases, J lost 3 bases, and 11 bases lay in between. In DNA form, the CDR3 reads TGTGCCAGCAGCCAGAATACCGACAATCAGCCCCAGCATTTT. This gives the protein CASSQNTDNQPQHF. Variable domain in full (rest from reference TRBV7-9 and TRBJ1-5): DTGVSQNPRHKITKRGQNVTFRCDPISEHNRLYWYRQTLGQGPEFLTYFQNEAQLEKSRLLSDRFSAERPKGSFSTLEIQRTEQGDSAMYLCASSQNTDNQPQHFGDGTRLSIL.

The chain combines TRBV28 with TRBJ1-6, with TRBD1 identical over 8 bases. V trimming: 6 bases; J trimming: 8 bases; junction bases outside the gene matches: 12. This CDR3 is 16 amino acids long. Germline V gene data show CDR1 as MDHEN and CDR2 as SYDVKM. This CDR3 is CASRFQGATADSPLHF. Here the CDR3 DNA reads TGTGCCAGCAGATTCCAGGGGGCGACCGCTGATTCACCCCTCCACTTT.

The rearrangement links TRBV19 to TRBJ2-7; 8 bases line up with TRBD1. The CDR3 extends over 14 amino acids. The germline CDR1 and CDR2 sequences are LNHDA and SQIVND (reference sequence). The J segment lost 2 bases and the V segment lost 5 bases, leaving 5 bases of the junction unmatched. CDR3 region: CASSVRDRPYEQYF. In DNA form, the CDR3 reads TGTGCCAGTAGTGTCCGGGACAGGCCCTACGAGCAGTACTTC.

The rearrangement joins TRBV3-1 (or the pseudogene TRBV3-2) to TRBJ1-5, with TRBD1 as a possible D gene (6 bases). Deletions cut 1 base from V and 0 bases from J, with 10 bases between. The CDR3 runs 16 residues. Germline lookup yields CDR1 LGHDT and CDR2 YNNKEL (reference sequence). Written as DNA, the CDR3 is TGTGCCAGCAGCCAAGTCCCCAGGGGTAGCAATCAGCCCCAGCATTTT. As protein: CASSQVPRGSNQPQHF.

This sequence joins TRBV7-9 and TRBJ2-5; D gene unclear. Germline V gene sequence: CDR1 SEHNR, CDR2 FQNEAQ (reference sequence). The V gene lost 1 base and the J gene lost 5 bases, with 14 bases spanning the gap. The CDR3 loop spans 15 amino acids. The CDR3 DNA reads as TGTGCCAGCAGCTTAGACTTGATGGACCGGGAGACCCAGTACTTC. It translates to CASSLDLMDRETQYF.

The chain couples TRBV2 to TRBJ1-5; D not certain. V dropped 4 bases and J dropped 3 bases, with 13 bases sitting between them. Germline CDR1 SNHLY, CDR2 FYNNEI. This CDR3 is built from 15 residues. CDR3 nucleotide sequence: TGTGCCAGCAGTGGTGCACCGGGGAACAATCAGCCCCAGCATTTT. Translation gives CASSGAPGNNQPQHF.

The V call is TRBV12-3 or TRBV12-4, the J call TRBJ1-2; D is unresolved. The CDR3 is 13 amino acids. Between the trimmed V and J ends, which lost 1 base and 5 bases, there was a span of 8 bases. This chain's CDR3 is CASSLGVVYGYTF. The CDR3 region has the DNA TGTGCCAGCAGTTTAGGGGTTGTTTATGGCTACACCTTC.

This chain uses TRBV2 with TRBJ1-5; TRBD1 is a possible D gene (5 bases). The V and J ends lost 5 bases and 6 bases respectively, with 14 bases between them. The germline gives CDR1 SNHLY, CDR2 FYNNEI. The CDR3 contains 14 residues. For the CDR3, the DNA is TGTGCCAGCAGTTATCGGGGGGGGTCTCAGCCCCAGCATTTT. It is translated as CASSYRGGSQPQHF. Combining the CDR3 with reference TRBV2 and TRBJ1-5 gives the whole variable domain EPEVTQTPSHQVTQMGQEVILRCVPISNHLYFYWYRQILGQKVEFLVSFYNNEISEKSEIFDDQFSVERPDGSNFTLKIRSTKLEDSAMYFCASSYRGGSQPQHFGDGTRLSIL.

The chain employs TRBV3-1 (or the pseudogene TRBV3-2) and TRBJ2-1; no definite D call. This CDR3 is built from 11 residues. Germline-derived CDR1 and CDR2 are LGHDT and YNNKEL (reference sequence). V lost 7 bases and J lost 7, with 8 bases in between. The CDR3 nucleotides are TGTGCCAGCACCCAGACGAATGAGCAGTTCTTC. As protein: CASTQTNEQFF.

The chain joins TRBV5-5 to TRBJ2-7, with D maybe TRBD2 (6 bases). The CDR3 is 13 amino acids. The germline V gene has CDR1 SGHKS and CDR2 YYEKEE (reference sequence). Trimming took 4 bases from V and 2 from J, leaving 10 bases between them. CDR3 sequence reads: CASSIWGAYEQYF. The CDR3 region has the DNA TGTGCCAGCAGCATTTGGGGGGCCTACGAGCAGTACTTC. Together with reference TRBV5-5 and TRBJ2-7, the CDR3 gives the full variable domain: DAGVTQSPTHLIKTRGQQVTLRCSPISGHKSVSWYQQVLGQGPQFIFQYYEKEERGRGNFPDRFSARQFPNYSSELNVNALLLGDSALYLCASSIWGAYEQYFGPGTRLTVT.